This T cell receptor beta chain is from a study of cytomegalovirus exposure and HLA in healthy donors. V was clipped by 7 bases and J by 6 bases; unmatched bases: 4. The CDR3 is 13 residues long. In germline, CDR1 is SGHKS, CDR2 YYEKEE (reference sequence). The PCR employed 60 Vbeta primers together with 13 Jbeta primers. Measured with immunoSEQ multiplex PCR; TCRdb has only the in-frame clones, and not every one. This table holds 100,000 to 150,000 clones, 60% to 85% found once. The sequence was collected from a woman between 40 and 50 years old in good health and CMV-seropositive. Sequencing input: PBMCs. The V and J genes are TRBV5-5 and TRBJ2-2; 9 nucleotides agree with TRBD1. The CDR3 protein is CASATGGSGELFF. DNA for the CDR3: TGTGCCAGCGCCACAGGGGGCTCCGGGGAGCTGTTTTTT.